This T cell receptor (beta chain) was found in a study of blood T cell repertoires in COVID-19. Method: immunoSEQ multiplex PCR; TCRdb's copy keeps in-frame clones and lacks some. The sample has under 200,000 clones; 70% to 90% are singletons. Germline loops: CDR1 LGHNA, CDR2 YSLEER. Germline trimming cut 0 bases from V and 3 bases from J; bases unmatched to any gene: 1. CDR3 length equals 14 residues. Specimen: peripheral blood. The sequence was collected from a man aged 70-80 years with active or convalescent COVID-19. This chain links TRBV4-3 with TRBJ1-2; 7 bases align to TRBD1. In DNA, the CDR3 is TGCGCCAGCAGCCAAGATGACAGGGACTATGGCTACACCTTC. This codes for CASSQDDRDYGYTF.